Listed below are T cell receptor beta chains from one sample, sequenced in a study of identical twins. MiXCR, applied by TCRdb to the 5' RACE reads, yields one record per CDR3 protein. Seen here are about 490,000 distinct CDR3 sequences, roughly 15% observed once, and the top ten hold about 0.47%. Separately, the same data were catalogued under a study of yellow fever vaccine responses in identical twins.

The sample consisted of CD4+ T cells sorted from blood. The receptor source for this set is a woman aged 18-29 years in good health. CDR3s include the opening cysteine and the closing phenylalanine or tryptophan. The D gene is left open where the match is weak. Size is stated for part of the rows, as once, few or many counts, or as a class when the clone is expanded.

DNA	CDR3	V	J	size	D
TGTGCCAGCAGCTTAGGAGGTCCCCAGCAAGAGACCCAGTACTTC	CASSLGGPQQETQYF	TRBV7-9	TRBJ2-5	NA	NA
TGTGCCACCAGCAGAGACAGGGGAACCTCTGGAAACACCATATATTTT	CATSRDRGTSGNTIYF	TRBV15	TRBJ1-3	few	NA
TGCAGTGCTAGACCCTCGGGCTACCCCTACGAGCAGTACTTC	CSARPSGYPYEQYF	TRBV20-1	TRBJ2-7	few	NA
TGTGCCAGCAGTACACCGGGACCGAAGATTTACGAGCAGTACTTC	CASSTPGPKIYEQYF	TRBV2	TRBJ2-7	few	NA
TGTGCCAGCAGTCAGGGGGACAGCCTCTACAATGAGCAGTTCTTC	CASSQGDSLYNEQFF	TRBV6-1	TRBJ2-1	NA	TRBD1
TGTGCCAGCAGCCAAAGCCCCCTCCCGCAGTATTTT	CASSQSPLPQYF	TRBV14	TRBJ2-3	few	NA
TGTGCCAGCAGCCAGGGAAGTTCCGGAGATACGCAGTATTTT	CASSQGSSGDTQYF	TRBV3-1	TRBJ2-3	few	NA
TGTGCCAGCAGACGGTACGAGGAGGGTGAGCAGTTCTTC	CASRRYEEGEQFF	TRBV7-9	TRBJ2-1	NA	NA
TGTGCCAGCAGGCCAGCGGGACAGAACTCCTACGAGCAGTACTTC	CASRPAGQNSYEQYF	TRBV28	TRBJ2-7	few	NA
TGTGCCAGCAGTTCTCTAGGGAGAGGGACCGGGGAGCTGTTTTTT	CASSSLGRGTGELFF	TRBV25-1	TRBJ2-2	NA	NA
TGTGCCAGCAGCTACCAGGGACTTAAGGACACTGAAGCTTTCTTT	CASSYQGLKDTEAFF	TRBV5-4	TRBJ1-1	NA	NA
TGCAGCGTTTTCGGGGGGAATGAGCAGTTCTTC	CSVFGGNEQFF	TRBV29-1	TRBJ2-1	NA	TRBD2
TGTGCCATCAGTGCAGGGGTATATGGCTACACCTTC	CAISAGVYGYTF	TRBV10-3	TRBJ1-2	few	NA
TGCGCCAGCAGCCCTGTGACAGGGGGTCTCGCGTCCGGGGAGCTGTTTTTT	CASSPVTGGLASGELFF	TRBV5-1	TRBJ2-2	few	TRBD1
TGTGCCAGCAGCCAAGGTATTTCCCGGCTAGCGTACGAAGAGACCCAGTACTTC	CASSQGISRLAYEETQYF	TRBV4-2	TRBJ2-5	NA	NA
TGTGCCAGCAGCGCCCAGGGGGCGGCTGAAAAACTGTTTTTT	CASSAQGAAEKLFF	TRBV7-2	TRBJ1-4	few	TRBD1
TGTGCCAGCAGTATACGACAGAATCCTAACTATGGCTACACCTTC	CASSIRQNPNYGYTF	TRBV12-3/TRBV12-4	TRBJ1-2	few	NA
TGTGCCAGCAGCAGACAAACAGGGGGCGAAGTCAATGAGCAGTTCTTC	CASSRQTGGEVNEQFF	TRBV11-2	TRBJ2-1	NA	TRBD1
TGTGCCAGCAGTCAGGGGGCGATCGGCACAGATACGCAGTATTTT	CASSQGAIGTDTQYF	TRBV27	TRBJ2-3	NA	TRBD1
TGTGCCAGCAGCGACAGGGTACGGGCTTTCTTT	CASSDRVRAFF	TRBV28	TRBJ1-1	NA	TRBD1
TGTGCCAGCAGCTTGGAGGGCAACGCTGAAGCTTTCTTT	CASSLEGNAEAFF	TRBV7-9	TRBJ1-1	few	NA
TGCGCCAGCAGCTTGGCTGCAGGGGGAAGCATTCAGTACTTC	CASSLAAGGSIQYF	TRBV5-1	TRBJ2-4	NA	TRBD1
TGTGCCAGCTCACCACTTGCACCAGAGCAAGAGACCCAGTACTTC	CASSPLAPEQETQYF	TRBV18	TRBJ2-5	many	NA
TGCAGTGCTAGATGGAGCTACGAGCAGTACTTC	CSARWSYEQYF	TRBV20-1	TRBJ2-7	few	NA
TGTGCCAGCAGCTTAGTGGGGAATGCAGCTGAGCAGTTCTTC	CASSLVGNAAEQFF	TRBV7-9	TRBJ2-1	NA	NA
TGTGCCAGCAGCGTAGTGGGCACGGAGTACAATGAGCAGTTCTTC	CASSVVGTEYNEQFF	TRBV9	TRBJ2-1	few	NA
TGCGCCAGCAGCCGGGGGGGGCCTTTCTACGAGCAGTACTTC	CASSRGGPFYEQYF	TRBV4-1	TRBJ2-7	few	NA
TGTGCCAGCAGTTTTCGGACAACGAACACCGGGGAGCTGTTTTTT	CASSFRTTNTGELFF	TRBV12-3/TRBV12-4	TRBJ2-2	many	NA
TGTGCCAGCAGTTTAGGCGGGGGGGCCCCGCGCTCTGAGCAGTTCTTC	CASSLGGGAPRSEQFF	TRBV12-3/TRBV12-4	TRBJ2-1	NA	TRBD2
TGCGCCACCAGCTTGGAGACAAGTTACAATGAGCAGTTCTTC	CATSLETSYNEQFF	TRBV5-1	TRBJ2-1	NA	NA
TGTGCCAGCAGTTACCTTCGTTACGAGCAGTACTTC	CASSYLRYEQYF	TRBV6-6	TRBJ2-7	NA	NA
TGTGCCAGCAGTGAAAGCCCCGACAATGAGCAGTTCTTC	CASSESPDNEQFF	TRBV2	TRBJ2-1	NA	NA
TGCGCCAGCAGCTTGGTCGACAGTACAGATACGCAGTATTTT	CASSLVDSTDTQYF	TRBV5-1	TRBJ2-3	few	NA
TGCAGTGCTAGGGACAGGGACCGGGGTGGCTACACCTTC	CSARDRDRGGYTF	TRBV20-1	TRBJ1-2	NA	TRBD1
TGTGCCGCTGCCTCGGGGGGCAAAGCCGGGGAGCTGTTTTTT	CAAASGGKAGELFF	TRBV19	TRBJ2-2	NA	NA
TGTGCCAGCAGTTTATATGTTCCGGGGGAGCTGTTTTTT	CASSLYVPGELFF	TRBV28	TRBJ2-2	few	NA
TGCAGCGTTGACTGGACAGGATCTAACTATGGCTACACCTTC	CSVDWTGSNYGYTF	TRBV29-1	TRBJ1-2	NA	TRBD1
TGCGCCAGCAGCTTGGCCCGGGGGCCTAATTCACCCCTCCACTTT	CASSLARGPNSPLHF	TRBV5-1	TRBJ1-6	NA	NA
TGTGCCAGCAGTTCGCCGATCCATGCGAACACCGGGGAGCTGTTTTTT	CASSSPIHANTGELFF	TRBV27	TRBJ2-2	few	NA
TGTGCCATCAGTGAGGCTTGGTCGATGAACACTGAAGCTTTCTTT	CAISEAWSMNTEAFF	TRBV10-3	TRBJ1-1	NA	NA
TGTGCCAGCAGGGCCACTTATACTTCCTACGAGCAGTACTTC	CASRATYTSYEQYF	TRBV2	TRBJ2-7	NA	NA
TGTGCCAGCGGAGAAAACTACAGGAAAAACATTCAGTACTTC	CASGENYRKNIQYF	TRBV6-2/TRBV6-3	TRBJ2-4	few	NA
TGTGCCATCAGTGACGGAGTGGGGCATGAGCAGTTCTTC	CAISDGVGHEQFF	TRBV10-3	TRBJ2-1	NA	NA
TGTGCCAGCAGTGGCACTAGGGGGGGGGTGGCAGATACGCAGTATTTT	CASSGTRGGVADTQYF	TRBV25-1	TRBJ2-3	few	NA
TGCGCCACCCACCCCGCGCCCCTCTCTGGGGCCAACGTCCTGACTTTC	CATHPAPLSGANVLTF	TRBV5-1	TRBJ2-6	NA	NA
TGTGCCAGCAGCTTACTCACAGGGAAAGCGAACACCGGGGAGCTGTTTTTT	CASSLLTGKANTGELFF	TRBV5-6	TRBJ2-2	NA	NA